One sample yielded the 17 T cell receptor beta chains listed below, sequenced in a study of blood T cell repertoires in COVID-19. The method was immunoSEQ multiplex PCR; TCRdb's version includes in-frame clones alone and lacks a portion of them. The sample comprises some 200,000 clones, approximately 80% of which are singletons, and approximately 13% rests with the top ten. The sequenced material came from peripheral blood. The source of these receptors is a human donor in a cohort sampled during active COVID-19.

The genes are TRBV27 and TRBJ2-1; 8 bases agree with TRBD1. Trimming cost V 4 bases and J 4 bases; bases outside gene matches: 3. Germline loops: CDR1 MNHEY, CDR2 SMNVEV (reference sequence). The CDR3 sequence is 14 residues long. DNA for the CDR3: TGTGCCAGCAGTTGGGGGACAGGTTACAATGAGCAGTTCTTC. Translating it yields CASSWGTGYNEQFF.

The chain carries TRBV28 and TRBJ2-5, with TRBD2 as a possible D gene (5 bases). CDR1 and CDR2 (germline): MDHEN, SYDVKM. The CDR3 loop spans 15 amino acids. Trimming shortened V by 6 bases and J by 2 bases, and 16 bases separated the two germline ends. This CDR3 reads CASRHSWGVQETQYF. The CDR3 nucleotides read TGTGCCAGCAGACACTCCTGGGGAGTACAAGAGACCCAGTACTTC.

This chain connects TRBV7-8 to TRBJ2-2; a weak D match, TRBD1 (5 bases). V was clipped by 2 bases and J by 0 bases, with 10 bases between them. Per the germline V gene, CDR1 is SGHVS and CDR2 is FQNEAQ. The CDR3 is made up of 16 amino acids. CDR3 sequence: CASSLSHRTNTGELFF. The CDR3 DNA follows: TGTGCCAGCAGCTTATCCCACAGGACGAACACCGGGGAGCTGTTTTTT.

This clone was seen a single time. This chain uses TRBV5-1 with TRBJ1-2, with 7 bases fitting TRBD1. V dropped 1 base and J dropped 8; count of bases not matched to a gene: 5. Germline V gives CDR1 SGHRS, CDR2 YFSETQ. The CDR3 sequence is 13 residues long. This CDR3 reads CASSLQGGDGYTF. CDR3 bases: TGCGCCAGCAGCTTGCAGGGGGGTGACGGCTACACCTTC.

The CDR3 DNA is TGTGCCAGCAGTTTGGGACAGGGGATGAAGACCCAGTACTTC. It yields the protein CASSLGQGMKTQYF. The V call is TRBV28, the J call TRBJ2-5, with 10 bases matching TRBD1. The V segment lost 3 bases and the J segment 6 bases; nucleotides outside the gene matches: 4. Germline CDR1 and CDR2: MDHEN and SYDVKM. There are 14 residues in the CDR3. The whole variable domain, filled in from reference TRBV28 and TRBJ2-5, reads DVKVTQSSRYLVKRTGEKVFLECVQDMDHENMFWYRQDPGLGLRLIYFSYDVKMKEKGDIPEGYSVSREKKERFSLILESASTNQTSMYLCASSLGQGMKTQYFGPGTRLLVL.

The chain joins TRBV3-1 (or the pseudogene TRBV3-2) to TRBJ2-1; TRBD1 matches at 9 bases. V dropped 1 base and J dropped 7; count of bases not matched to a gene: 8. The CDR3 runs 16 residues. CDR1 is LGHDT, CDR2 YNNKEL, per germline (reference sequence). The CDR3 DNA sequence: TGTGCCAGCAGCCAAGCACCGACAGGGGGATTGAATGAGCAGTTCTTC. Its translation: CASSQAPTGGLNEQFF.

The J gene is TRBJ2-1, the V gene TRBV5-4, with a possible D match to TRBD2 (6 bases). This CDR3 is 15 amino acids long. Germline values: CDR1 SGHNT, CDR2 YYREEE (reference sequence). V lost 4 bases to trimming and J lost 1 base, with 12 bases between them. In DNA, the CDR3 is TGTGCCAGCAGCAGAGCCGGGACTTCCTACAATGAGCAGTTCTTC. Its translation is CASSRAGTSYNEQFF.

The chain couples TRBV7-2 to TRBJ1-6; D perhaps matches TRBD1 (5 bases). The CDR3 contains 15 residues. CDR1 is SGHTA and CDR2 is FQGNSA in the germline V gene. The germline V and J ends were trimmed by 3 bases and 6 bases, with 12 bases remaining between them. CDR3 residues: CASSLGGASNSPLHF. As DNA, the CDR3 is TGTGCCAGCAGCTTGGGCGGGGCCTCTAATTCACCCCTCCACTTT.

The rearrangement links TRBV15 to TRBJ2-3; D remains unclear. The CDR3 consists of 13 residues. The V and J ends lost 6 bases and 0 bases respectively, with 7 bases between them. Germline V gives CDR1 LNHNV, CDR2 YYDKDF (reference sequence). CDR3 DNA sequence: TGTGCCACCAGGGTAGCAAGCACAGATACGCAGTATTTT. This translates into CATRVASTDTQYF.

The chain has TRBV5-5 and TRBJ2-1; 10 nucleotides align to TRBD2. With V trimmed by 0 bases and J by 3 bases, 6 bases remained unmatched. Germline CDR1 and CDR2: SGHKS and YYEKEE (reference sequence). The length of the CDR3 is 17 residues. CDR3 sequence reads: CASSLGTLAGNYNEQFF. The CDR3 DNA reads as TGTGCCAGCAGCTTGGGAACACTAGCGGGAAACTACAATGAGCAGTTCTTC.

This clone was seen just once. The chain uses TRBV30 and TRBJ2-7, with TRBD2 as a possible D gene (5 bases). This CDR3 is built from 13 residues. Germline-derived CDR1 and CDR2 are GTSNPN and SVGIG (reference sequence). V was cut by 2 bases and J by 2 bases, with 10 bases left in between. CDR3 bases: TGTGCCTGGAGTATGAGGGTCCCCTACGAGCAGTACTTC. Translating gives CAWSMRVPYEQYF. Based on the CDR3 plus reference TRBV30 and TRBJ2-7, the full variable domain is SQTIHQWPATLVQPVGSPLSLECTVEGTSNPNLYWYRQAAGRGLQLLFYSVGIGQISSEVPQNLSASRPQDRQFILSSKKLLLSDSGFYLCAWSMRVPYEQYFGPGTRLTVT.

This chain uses TRBV4-1 with TRBJ2-7; D may be TRBD2 (5 bases). V was clipped by 3 bases and J by 6 bases, with 21 bases between them. CDR3 length equals 16 residues. Germline CDR1 reads MGHRA; CDR2 reads YSYEKL. CDR3 sequence (DNA): TGCGCCAGCAGCCATGGGCTAGCCACGAGCATTTGCGAGCAGTACTTC. Amino acid sequence: CASSHGLATSICEQYF.

V usage is TRBV5-1 and J usage is TRBJ2-7; D is unclear. Germline CDR1 reads SGHRS; CDR2 reads YFSETQ. The CDR3 has 13 residues. V lost 1 base, J lost 2 bases, and 7 bases lay in between. CDR3 loop: CASSLLAAYEQYF. The CDR3 DNA sequence: TGCGCCAGCAGCTTGTTGGCAGCCTACGAGCAGTACTTC.

Ten or more counts support this clone. The chain recombines TRBV6-4 with TRBJ1-2; 7 bases fit TRBD1. The V segment lost 5 bases and the J segment 7 bases; nucleotides outside the gene matches: 10. From germline, CDR1 is MRHNA and CDR2 SNTAGT. The CDR3 covers 14 residues. CDR3 sequence reads: CASSPRQGGSGYTF. CDR3 in DNA: TGTGCCAGCAGTCCCCGGCAGGGGGGATCTGGCTACACCTTC.

CDR3 coding DNA: TGTGCCAGCAGCCCCTGGACAGGGAACACCGGGGAGCTGTTTTTT. Protein: CASSPWTGNTGELFF. The gene calls are TRBV11-3 and TRBJ2-2; 7 bases agree with TRBD1. Germline trimming cut 5 bases from V and 1 base from J; bases unmatched to any gene: 4. This CDR3 is 15 amino acids long. Germline CDR1 SGHNT, CDR2 YENEEA.

The chain uses TRBV7-2 and TRBJ2-7; D is uncertain. CDR3 size: 13 residues. Trimming took 3 bases from V and 0 from J, leaving 6 bases between them. Germline V gives CDR1 SGHTA, CDR2 FQGNSA. Here the CDR3 DNA reads TGTGCCAGCAGCTTGGCAGTCTCCTACGAGCAGTACTTC. Translating gives CASSLAVSYEQYF.

The V gene is TRBV12-3 or TRBV12-4, the J gene TRBJ1-5; D is perhaps TRBD1 (6 bases). The CDR3 sequence is 13 residues long. The V end lost 6 bases, the J end lost 7 bases, and 13 bases lay between the germline ends. CDR3 region: CASRGGGAQPQHF. CDR3 nucleotides: TGTGCCAGCAGGGGCGGGGGGGCGCAGCCCCAGCATTTT.